This T cell receptor beta chain came from a study of OX40 agonist ivuxolimab in advanced cancers. Points from the study as a whole: Circulating CD4+ and CD8+ T cells showed clonal expansion by week 6 at 0.1 to 3.0 mg/kg.

Patients with a history of autoimmune disease or on systemic immunosuppression were excluded. The count of this clone is one. Its target is unknown. CDR3 length: 13 residues. V was cut by 0 bases and J by 8 bases, with 11 bases left in between. Germline values: CDR1 SGHNT, CDR2 YYREEE (reference sequence). Profiling relied on immunoSEQ multiplex PCR, and the TCRdb table lists in-frame clones only, not all of them. The sample has approximately 80,000 clones; 65% to 90% are singletons. This sequence originates from an adult with an advanced solid tumor such as melanoma, head and neck, liver or kidney cancer. The chain uses TRBV5-4 and TRBJ1-2; D remains ambiguous. The sequencing here drew on CD4+ or CD8+ T cells sorted from blood, taken in a trial of the OX40 agonist ivuxolimab. CDR3 protein: CASSLDTARGYTF. CDR3 nucleotides: TGTGCCAGCAGCTTGGACACGGCAAGGGGCTACACCTTC.